Many counts were recorded for the clone carrying this T cell receptor (beta chain). V lost 4 bases and J lost 2; bases outside the gene matches: 4. Germline values: CDR1 MNHNS, CDR2 SASEGT. The CDR3 spans 14 residues. These data are taken from a study of blood T cells in healthy people across ages. The second PCR ran about 6 to 12 cycles with a sample-barcoded 5' primer and J-beta primers. Researchers report that each sample yielded at least 2.5 million CDR3-containing paired-end reads. One entry per CDR3 protein results from TCRdb running MiXCR on the 5' RACE reads. The profile shows roughly 800,000 distinct CDR3 sequences, 25% of them singletons. These data were also reused for a study on T cells of mothers and their children. That paper notes: The cDNA synthesis received all extracted RNA, at about 1.5 ug per 15 ul. Sample barcodes and 2-4 random nucleotides were added by the M1S primer of the second PCR. Several million TCR beta reads per child versus over 8.5 million per mother.

Sequenced sample: blood. The chain links TRBV6-1 to TRBJ2-5, with 7 bases aligning to TRBD1. The receptor was derived from a boy younger than 18 in good health. The CDR3 DNA is TGTGCCAGCAGTGTCGGACAGGAGCAAGAGACCCAGTACTTC. This encodes CASSVGQEQETQYF.